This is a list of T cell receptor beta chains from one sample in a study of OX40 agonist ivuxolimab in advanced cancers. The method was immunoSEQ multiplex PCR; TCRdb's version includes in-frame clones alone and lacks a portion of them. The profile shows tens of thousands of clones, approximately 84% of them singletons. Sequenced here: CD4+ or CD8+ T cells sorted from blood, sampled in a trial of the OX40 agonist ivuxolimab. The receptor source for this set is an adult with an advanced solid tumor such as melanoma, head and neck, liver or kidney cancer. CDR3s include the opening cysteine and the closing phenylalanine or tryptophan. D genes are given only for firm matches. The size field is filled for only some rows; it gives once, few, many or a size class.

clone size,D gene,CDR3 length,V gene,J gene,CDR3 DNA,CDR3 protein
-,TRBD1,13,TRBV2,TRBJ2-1,TGTGCCAGCACGGGACAGGCCTACAATGAGCAGTTCTTC,CASTGQAYNEQFF
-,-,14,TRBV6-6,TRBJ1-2,TGTGCCAGCAGTTACGGACCGGGGCGTAATGGCTACACCTTC,CASSYGPGRNGYTF
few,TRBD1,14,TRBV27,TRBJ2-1,TGTGCCAGCACTGGGACGGGACAGGTGGATGAGCAGTTCTTC,CASTGTGQVDEQFF
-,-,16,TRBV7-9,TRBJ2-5,TGTGCCAGCAGCTTACTGGCGGGGGCGGCGGGAGAGACCCAGTACTTC,CASSLLAGAAGETQYF
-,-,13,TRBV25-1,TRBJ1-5,TGTGCCAGCAGTCTAGGTTTCGATCAGCCCCAGCATTTT,CASSLGFDQPQHF
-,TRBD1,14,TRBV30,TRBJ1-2,TGTGCCTGGAGTGGCTCCGGGACAGGGGGCTATTACACCTTC,CAWSGSGTGGYYTF
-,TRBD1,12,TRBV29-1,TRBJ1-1,TGCAGCGCAGGGACAGGGGCGACTGAAGCTTTCTTT,CSAGTGATEAFF
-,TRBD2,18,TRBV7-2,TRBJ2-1,TGTGCCAGCAGCACTCCGGGACTAGCGGGAGGGTGGTACAATGAGCAGTTCTTC,CASSTPGLAGGWYNEQFF
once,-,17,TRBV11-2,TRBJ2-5,TGTGCCAGCAGCTTAGAAAGTGTGGACAGACAACAAGAGACCCAGTACTTC,CASSLESVDRQQETQYF
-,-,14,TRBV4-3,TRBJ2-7,TGCGCCAGCAGCCAAGATTATAGCACCTACGAGCAGTACTTC,CASSQDYSTYEQYF
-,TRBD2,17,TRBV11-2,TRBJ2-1,TGTGCCAGCAGCTCCGGTGTTAGGGCTAGCGGCAAGCATGAGCAGTTCTTC,CASSSGVRASGKHEQFF
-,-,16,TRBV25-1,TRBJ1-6,TGTGCCAGCAGTGGAGTTTTTTTGGGCTCGGGTTCACCCCTCCACTTT,CASSGVFLGSGSPLHF
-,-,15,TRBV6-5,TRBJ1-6,TGTGCCAGCAATCCTCTCGGGGGTCGGAGTTCACCCCTCCACTTT,CASNPLGGRSSPLHF
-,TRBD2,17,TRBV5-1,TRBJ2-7,TGCGCCAGCAGCTGGACTAGCGGGAGGGCGATCTCCTACGAGCAGTACTTC,CASSWTSGRAISYEQYF